One and the same sample provided the 30 T cell receptor beta chains below, sequenced in a study of CD8+CD57+ T cells in acquired aplastic anemia. CD8+CD57+ cell expansion had been shown by flow cytometry in patients chosen for sequencing. Investigators profiled TCR beta VDJ and CDR3 from genomic DNA template. TCRdb ran MiXCR on the reads and lists one entry per CDR3 protein. The sample holds 95,000 to 150,000 distinct CDR3 sequences; 45% to 60% are singletons and the top ten take around 29%. Specimen: sorted CD4+, CD8+, or CD8+CD57+ T cells (not recorded which) from PBMCs. The receptors here all came from a human donor with aplastic anemia.

The chain uses TRBV5-4 and TRBJ2-5; TRBD2 aligns across 9 bases. This CDR3 contains 16 residues. The J segment lost 4 bases and the V segment lost 0 bases, leaving 7 bases of the junction unmatched. Germline assignment: CDR1 SGHNT and CDR2 YYREEE (reference sequence). This CDR3 is CASSLGSGGRIETQYF. For the CDR3, the DNA is TGTGCCAGCAGCTTGGGTAGCGGGGGTAGGATAGAGACCCAGTACTTC. The whole variable domain, filled in from reference TRBV5-4 and TRBJ2-5, reads ETGVTQSPTHLIKTRGQQVTLRCSSQSGHNTVSWYQQALGQGPQFIFQYYREEENGRGNFPPRFSGLQFPNYSSELNVNALELDDSALYLCASSLGSGGRIETQYFGPGTRLLVL.

The chain combines TRBV7-6 with TRBJ1-2; D is unresolved. With 1 base removed from V and 8 bases from J, the gap between germline ends came to 14 bases. The CDR3 totals 14 residues. Germline-derived CDR1 and CDR2 are SGHVS and FNYEAQ. The CDR3 nucleotides read TGTGCCAGCAGCTTAGGCCACGGGTCTCGGGGCTACACCTTC. It translates to CASSLGHGSRGYTF. Based on the CDR3 plus reference TRBV7-6 and TRBJ1-2, the full variable domain is GAGVSQSPRYKVTKRGQDVALRCDPISGHVSLYWYRQALGQGPEFLTYFNYEAQQDKSGLPNDRFSAERPEGSISTLTIQRTEQRDSAMYRCASSLGHGSRGYTFGSGTRLTVV.

This sequence joins TRBV5-6 and TRBJ1-1, with D maybe TRBD1 (6 bases). Germline V lookup: CDR1 SGHDT, CDR2 YYEEEE. Between the trimmed V and J ends, which lost 0 bases and 5 bases, there was a span of 11 bases. The CDR3 covers 14 residues. CDR3 DNA: TGTGCCAGCAGCTTGGCGGGGGGCATGACTGAAGCTTTCTTT. This gives the protein CASSLAGGMTEAFF.

V is TRBV30 and J is TRBJ2-3; 9 bases fit TRBD1. Trimming at V came to 5 bases and at J to 3 bases, leaving 9 bases not matched to a gene. Germline assignment: CDR1 GTSNPN and CDR2 SVGIG (reference sequence). This CDR3 is built from 15 residues. Written as DNA, the CDR3 is TGTGCCTGGTCACCGGGACAGGGCTCAACAGATACGCAGTATTTT. It is translated as CAWSPGQGSTDTQYF. The full variable domain, rest sourced from reference TRBV30 and TRBJ2-3, is SQTIHQWPATLVQPVGSPLSLECTVEGTSNPNLYWYRQAAGRGLQLLFYSVGIGQISSEVPQNLSASRPQDRQFILSSKKLLLSDSGFYLCAWSPGQGSTDTQYFGPGTRLTVL.

In DNA, the CDR3 is TGCGCCAGCAGCCAAAAAATTCTAGGGGGTGCACCGAACACCGGGGAGCTGTTTTTT. Residues: CASSQKILGGAPNTGELFF. V and J are TRBV4-1 and TRBJ2-2; D may be TRBD1 (6 bases). V was shortened by 2 bases and J by 0 bases, with 19 bases between the two germline ends. The CDR3 totals 19 residues. Germline values: CDR1 MGHRA, CDR2 YSYEKL.

Regarding this clonotype: Germline is not matched at one junction end, which may reflect a read error. The genes are TRBV5-5 and TRBJ2-2, with a tentative D call TRBD1 (5 bases). The CDR3 consists of 16 residues. Germline CDR1 and CDR2: SGHKS and YYEKEE (reference sequence). In DNA, the CDR3 is TGTGCCAGCGGCTTGGAATGGGGCGCGGACACCGGGGAGCTGTTTTTT. It specifies CASGLEWGADTGELFF.

This clonotype was picked up many times. Likely a read error: the CDR3 ends without its conserved phenylalanine or tryptophan. The V and J genes are TRBV7-8 and TRBJ1-2; 8 positions match TRBD1. This CDR3 has 11 residues. Germline-derived CDR1 and CDR2 are SGHVS and FQNEAQ. The V and J ends lost 8 bases and 8 bases, in that order; junction bases with no gene match: 4. CDR3 coding DNA: TGTGCCAGCCTGGACAGGGACGGCTACACCCTC. The encoded protein is CASLDRDGYTL.

The rearrangement joins TRBV19 to TRBJ1-5; D remains ambiguous. Trimming cost V 5 bases and J 4 bases, with 9 bases left between them. The CDR3 is 13 amino acids. The germline V gene has CDR1 LNHDA and CDR2 SQIVND (reference sequence). The CDR3: CASSQAKNQPQHF. CDR3 DNA sequence: TGTGCCAGTAGTCAGGCGAAAAATCAGCCCCAGCATTTT.

This clonotype showed up many times. CDR3 DNA sequence: TGCGCCAGCAGCTTGGAACAGGGGGGCACAGATACGCAGTATTTT. Encoded protein: CASSLEQGGTDTQYF. V and J are TRBV5-1 and TRBJ2-3, with 8 positions matching TRBD1. Germline V lookup: CDR1 SGHRS, CDR2 YFSETQ. The CDR3 covers 15 residues. V lost 0 bases, J lost 1 base, and 1 base stayed unmatched.

This chain joins TRBV25-1 and TRBJ1-2; 8 positions match TRBD1. This CDR3 is 19 amino acids long. V lost 0 bases to trimming and J lost 8 bases; unmatched junction nucleotides: 20. Germline CDR1 and CDR2: MGHDK and SYGVNS. Here the CDR3 reads CASSEYRSADRASTHGYTF. CDR3 nucleotide sequence: TGTGCCAGCAGTGAATATCGTTCGGCGGACAGGGCTTCCACGCACGGCTACACCTTC.

This clonotype was seen just once. The gene calls are TRBV7-6 and TRBJ2-2; perhaps TRBD1 as D (6 bases). The CDR3 spans 13 residues. The germline V gene has CDR1 SGHVS and CDR2 FNYEAQ. CDR3 residues: CAGAFDNTGELFF. The CDR3 DNA follows: TGTGCGGGGGCCTTCGACAACACCGGGGAGCTGTTTTTT.

The V gene is TRBV20-1, the J gene TRBJ2-7, with 12 nucleotides matching TRBD2. Per germline, CDR1 DFQATT and CDR2 SNEGSKA (reference sequence). V dropped 5 bases and J dropped 5; count of bases not matched to a gene: 16. The CDR3 sequence is 17 residues long. CDR3 residues: CSAPTSGRMGSGHEQYF. CDR3 coding DNA: TGCAGTGCTCCGACTAGCGGGAGAATGGGCTCGGGCCACGAGCAGTACTTC.

The chain recombines TRBV7-8 with TRBJ2-5, with 10 nucleotides matching TRBD2. V shed 10 bases, J shed 5 bases, and the junction held 13 bases outside the gene matches. CDR1 is SGHVS and CDR2 is FQNEAQ in the germline V gene. The CDR3 totals 15 residues. CDR3 DNA: TGTGCCAACACTCTGGTACTAGCGGGAAACGAGACCCAGTACTTC. It encodes CANTLVLAGNETQYF.

The rearrangement uses TRBV24-1 and TRBJ2-1, with D possibly matching TRBD2 (7 bases). The V end lost 9 bases, the J end lost 7 bases, and 12 bases lay between the germline ends. The CDR3 spans 12 residues. Germline loops: CDR1 KGHDR, CDR2 SFDVKD. The CDR3 is CATRGAGNEQFF. The CDR3 DNA follows: TGTGCCACCCGGGGGGCAGGGAATGAGCAGTTCTTC.

This clonotype was detected only once. This chain links TRBV15 with TRBJ2-2, with D unclear. The V and J ends lost 7 bases and 2 bases respectively, with 8 bases between them. This CDR3 is 13 amino acids long. Per the germline V gene, CDR1 is LNHNV and CDR2 is YYDKDF (reference sequence). The CDR3 nucleotides read TGTGCCACCACCGGCCATAACACCGGGGAGCTGTTTTTT. Its translation is CATTGHNTGELFF.

The J gene is TRBJ1-1, the V gene TRBV19, with no clear D. This CDR3 region has 14 residues. Trimming shortened V by 4 bases and J by 0 bases, and 9 bases separated the two germline ends. Germline V gives CDR1 LNHDA, CDR2 SQIVND (reference sequence). Written as DNA, the CDR3 is TGTGCCAGTAGTAACGGACGGATGAACACTGAAGCTTTCTTT. This translates into CASSNGRMNTEAFF.

The chain has TRBV10-1 and TRBJ2-7, with a weak D call TRBD1 (5 bases). V was cut by 2 bases and J by 3 bases, with 8 bases left in between. The CDR3 contains 13 residues. The germline V gene has CDR1 WNHNN and CDR2 SYGVQD (reference sequence). The CDR3 nucleotides read TGCGCCAGCAGTGAGACCCAGGGCTACGAGCAGTACTTC. Its translation: CASSETQGYEQYF.

The rearrangement joins TRBV10-3 to TRBJ2-5, with D possibly matching TRBD1 (6 bases). Trimming removed 10 bases from V and 2 bases from J, with 14 bases in between. This CDR3 is 13 amino acids long. The germline gives CDR1 ENHRY, CDR2 SYGVKD. The CDR3 loop is CASTYDRQETQYF. Here the CDR3 DNA reads TGTGCCAGCACTTACGACAGGCAAGAGACCCAGTACTTC.

The chain couples TRBV5-1 to TRBJ1-6; 9 bases are shared with TRBD1. This CDR3 is 16 amino acids long. V gave up 3 bases and J gave up 11 bases; unmatched junction bases: 12. CDR1 and CDR2 (germline): SGHRS, YFSETQ. CDR3 sequence (DNA): TGCGCCAGCAGCTCAGCACCGGGACAGGGAATCACACCCCTCCACTTT. Translating gives CASSSAPGQGITPLHF.

As regards this clonotype: A much bigger clone sits one base away, suggesting this may be a read error. This CDR3 fails to terminate in the conserved phenylalanine or tryptophan, so it likely reflects a read error. Here the CDR3 reads CASSFQETQYL. The DNA of the CDR3 is TGTGCCAGCAGCTTCCAAGAGACCCAGTACCTC. The chain links TRBV7-9 to TRBJ2-5; D remains ambiguous. Germline assignment: CDR1 SEHNR and CDR2 FQNEAQ (reference sequence). Trimming cost V 3 bases and J 1 base, with 0 bases left between them. The CDR3 spans 11 residues.

This clonotype was counted a few times. This chain joins TRBV19 and TRBJ2-7, with 9 bases fitting TRBD1. Germline trimming cut 7 bases from V and 2 bases from J; bases unmatched to any gene: 9. The CDR3 has 15 residues. The V gene's germline CDR1 is LNHDA and CDR2 SQIVND (reference sequence). CDR3 region: CASTPRGTGTYEQYF. The CDR3 DNA reads TGTGCCAGTACCCCCAGAGGGACAGGGACCTACGAGCAGTACTTC.

Points on this clonotype: This could be a read error, since a much larger clone is one nucleotide away. V gene TRBV6-1 combines with J gene TRBJ2-7; TRBD1 matches 10 bases. This CDR3 has 14 residues. The germline V gene has CDR1 MNHNS and CDR2 SASEGT. CDR3 DNA sequence: TGTGCCAGCAGTGTAGGACAGGGGGAACACGAGCAGTGCTTC. This sequence encodes CASSVGQGEHEQCF.

This clonotype was seen once. Its ends do not fully match the called genes, so a read error is possible. The chain links TRBV7-2 to TRBJ2-7; D is uncertain. The CDR3 totals 15 residues. Germline V lookup: CDR1 SGHTA, CDR2 FQGNSA. The CDR3 loop is CASSLVPSSDYEQYF. DNA of the CDR3: TGTGCCAGCAGTTTAGTTCCTTCTTCCGACTACGAGCAGTACTTC.

In this sample, this clonotype turned up many times. V usage is TRBV2 and J usage is TRBJ2-1; D possibly matches TRBD1 or TRBD2 (6 bases each). Trimming stripped 5 bases from V and 8 bases from J, with 13 bases between. CDR1 and CDR2 (germline): SNHLY, FYNNEI. CDR3 length: 13 amino acids. The CDR3 reads CASSRGPRDEQFF. The DNA for the CDR3 is TGTGCCAGCAGTCGGGGGCCCAGGGATGAGCAGTTCTTC.

This clonotype has a single count. The chain couples TRBV10-3 to TRBJ1-5; D remains ambiguous. Trimming cost V 6 bases and J 2 bases, with 14 bases left between them. Germline assignment: CDR1 ENHRY and CDR2 SYGVKD. The CDR3 is made up of 15 amino acids. Here the CDR3 reads CAISPTTQGNQPQHF. In DNA form, the CDR3 reads TGTGCCATCAGCCCCACGACCCAGGGCAATCAGCCCCAGCATTTT.

This clonotype was seen once. This chain links TRBV10-3 with TRBJ1-2, with D perhaps TRBD1 (5 bases). Looked up from germline, CDR1 is ENHRY and CDR2 is SYGVKD. Trimming left V 7 bases short and J 4 bases short, with 13 bases between. The CDR3 consists of 13 residues. The CDR3 protein is CAITLDKSYGYTF. The DNA for the CDR3 is TGTGCCATCACTTTGGACAAGTCCTATGGCTACACCTTC.

This chain links TRBV2 with TRBJ1-5; D is unresolved. Germline lookup yields CDR1 SNHLY and CDR2 FYNNEI. CDR3 length: 15 amino acids. With 0 bases removed from V and 7 bases from J, the gap between germline ends came to 13 bases. The CDR3 region is CASSEASADRQPQHF. CDR3 nucleotide sequence: TGTGCCAGCAGTGAAGCGTCGGCAGATCGGCAGCCCCAGCATTTT. The full variable domain, completed using reference TRBV2 and TRBJ1-5, is EPEVTQTPSHQVTQMGQEVILRCVPISNHLYFYWYRQILGQKVEFLVSFYNNEISEKSEIFDDQFSVERPDGSNFTLKIRSTKLEDSAMYFCASSEASADRQPQHFGDGTRLSIL.

This clonotype was seen repeatedly, ten times or more. V is TRBV4-1 and J is TRBJ1-1, with TRBD1 matching 7 bases. The CDR3 sequence is 15 residues long. The ends lost 1 base at V and 0 bases at J; junction bases unmatched: 2. Per germline, CDR1 MGHRA and CDR2 YSYEKL. As DNA, the CDR3 is TGCGCCAGCAGCCAAGTACAGGGGATGAACACTGAAGCTTTCTTT. Residues: CASSQVQGMNTEAFF.

This rearrangement joins TRBV7-9 to TRBJ2-2; D is uncertain. Germline CDR1 and CDR2: SEHNR and FQNEAQ (reference sequence). CDR3 length equals 13 residues. V was clipped by 2 bases and J by 4 bases, with 5 bases between them. CDR3 bases: TGTGCCAGCAGCTTATCCATCACCGGGGAGCTGTTTTTT. Its translation is CASSLSITGELFF.

This clonotype was counted many times. The chain combines TRBV7-9 with TRBJ2-1, with 8 positions matching TRBD2. Trimming at V came to 1 base and at J to 2 bases, leaving 1 base not matched to a gene. CDR1 is SEHNR and CDR2 is FQNEAQ in the germline V gene (reference sequence). This CDR3 contains 15 residues. DNA of the CDR3: TGTGCCAGCAGCTTAGATAGCGGGACCTACAATGAGCAGTTCTTC. Translation: CASSLDSGTYNEQFF. The entire variable domain, with the rest obtained from reference TRBV7-9 and TRBJ2-1, is as follows: DTGVSQNPRHKITKRGQNVTFRCDPISEHNRLYWYRQTLGQGPEFLTYFQNEAQLEKSRLLSDRFSAERPKGSFSTLEIQRTEQGDSAMYLCASSLDSGTYNEQFFGPGTRLTVL.